The clone carrying this T cell receptor beta chain was found once. Its target is unknown. Time point of the sample: proximal margin of the surgical specimen (macroscopically non-inflamed). The data stem from a study of T cell repertoires in ileal Crohn's disease. Turning to the study itself: TCRB immunosequencing input was roughly 490 nanograms of biopsy DNA per sample.

Study-wide findings and caveats: Compared with CD4 T cells, sorted CD8 cells carried more expanded clones.

This table comes from immunoSEQ multiplex PCR, and its TCRdb copy is limited to in-frame clones, with some not included. In the table there are some 2,000 clones, around 90% of which are singletons. The sequenced material came from ileal tissue. The receptor comes from an adult with Crohn's disease.

Written as DNA, the CDR3 is TGTGCCAGCAGTTACTTGCCCGGGGCTGATGAAGCTTTCTTT. This codes for CASSYLPGADEAFF. The J gene is TRBJ1-1, the V gene TRBV6-6; a possible D gene is TRBD1 (5 bases). Germline V CDR1 and CDR2: MNHNY, SVGAGI (reference sequence). V lost 1 base and J lost 7, with 13 bases in between. The CDR3 contains 14 residues.